A single TCR beta chain is shown here with its context. What it recognizes is unknown. TCRdb keeps only in-frame clones here, not all; method: immunoSEQ multiplex PCR. The sample shows some 99,000 clones, roughly 86% of them seen only once. The data derive from a study of T cell responses to AZD1222 COVID-19 vaccine. Study findings and constraints: Seropositive status at baseline applied to only six AZD1222 recipients. Donors in the cohort were predominantly white British and more often female, and clonal diversity was possibly underestimated. Targets within unmutated variant regions were reportedly found for nearly half of spike-specific TCRs.

Material: peripheral blood, obtained 28 days after the second AZD1222 dose. The sequence was obtained from an adult who received the AZD1222 COVID-19 vaccine.

In nucleotides, the CDR3 is TGTGCCAGCAGCGAGGGTGGTTCACCCCTCCACTTT. Protein: CASSEGGSPLHF. The chain carries TRBV9 and TRBJ1-6; D not certain. The V and J ends lost 3 bases and 9 bases respectively, with 7 bases between them. There are 12 residues in the CDR3. In germline, CDR1 is SGDLS, CDR2 YYNGEE.